The source of this TCR beta chain is a study of blood T cell repertoires in COVID-19 (dated by TCRdb to 2018 to 2021). Study-wide context: Samples covering the acute and convalescent phases of COVID-19 were provided by collaborators in the United States, Italy and Spain. Nearly every sample came with metadata listing a de-identified subject ID, COVID-19 status, age in years and sex. A freely available public database, intended as a resource for researchers studying the immune response to SARS-CoV-2, is where the repertoires were released. Where available, HLA class I and class II types were taken from metadata supplied by the sample provider and were not determined by assay-based typing. The material from the prospective study consisted of cDNA or gDNA derived from T cells, B-cell-depleted T cells, or PBMCs. The samples were drawn from the first 160 participants of the ongoing ImmuneRACE study and from some 1,300 subjects provided by 6 global collaborators. Subjects who had been exposed to COVID-19, were actively infected with it, or had recovered from it provided the deeply sampled blood TCRbeta repertoires that made up the dataset. The study at large found these results: Clinical and demographic metadata were provided uncurated, with the amount varying by source and participant.

This clone was seen only a few times. This clone's antigen is unknown. No much larger clone exists at a distance of one base, and base qualities are not known. In the prospective study, participants were roughly 18 to 89 years old, resided in 24 geographic areas of the United States, and were enrolled through a virtual design. In the prospective study, participants were assigned to cohorts based on the clinical history participants reported in a screening survey and a study questionnaire. Exposed participants were defined as having been in contact with someone with a PCR-confirmed or clinician-diagnosed COVID-19 case within 2 weeks of study entry. In the prospective study, mobile phlebotomists collected whole blood, serum and a nasopharyngeal or oropharyngeal swab from each participant. Over an approximately 2-month period, participants in the prospective study had the option of providing additional blood draws and questionnaires. Prospective study blood samples were shipped either frozen or at room temperature before DNA extraction.

From its cysteine to its phenylalanine, the CDR3 spans 13 amino acids. Only the CDR3 part of the read is kept: 39 bases, read in frame from the first base. V is clipped by 4 bases and J by 4 bases, and the sequence between their germline boundaries is 11 bases long. The germline V gene (reference sequence) supplies CDR1 SGHNT and CDR2 YYREEE. The immunoSEQ Assay, a bias-controlled multiplex PCR, was used to amplify TCRbeta CDR3 regions from genomic DNA. Per the source publication's procedure: The number of nucleated cells in each sample was estimated by amplification of reference gene primers within the assay. To quantify the absolute abundance of each unique TCRbeta CDR3 rearrangement, sequence reads were collapsed and filtered. For each sample, productive Simpson clonality was calculated as the square root of Simpson's diversity index across productive rearrangements. TCRdb re-hosts the immuneACCESS table, in-frame sequences only. Its copies lack some clones; in the studies checked, an unresolved V gene accounts for under half of them, and the cause for the rest is not known. V and J calls and clone size are given by that table; D and trimming were obtained from the DNA. This sample holds under 250,000 clones; 83% were observed only once. The ten biggest clones cover 4.8% of the sample.

Material: PBMCs or T cells enriched from blood (not recorded which). This receptor was identified in a woman aged 50 to 65 who had been exposed to COVID-19. The chain joins TRBV5-4 to TRBJ1-1; no D gene call is confident. The sequenced DNA: TGTGCCAGCAGCCCGAGGGAAGTCACTGAAGCTTTCTTT. Its translation reads: CASSPREVTEAFF. The entire variable domain, with the stretches around the CDR3 drawn from the reference TRBV5-4 and TRBJ1-1 proteins, is ETGVTQSPTHLIKTRGQQVTLRCSSQSGHNTVSWYQQALGQGPQFIFQYYREEENGRGNFPPRFSGLQFPNYSSELNVNALELDDSALYLCASSPREVTEAFFGQGTRLTVV.